These 14 T cell receptor beta chains originate from one sample sequenced in a study of cytomegalovirus exposure and HLA in healthy donors (dated by TCRdb to between 2016 and 2019). To prepare the library, the immunoSEQ multiplex PCR assay was applied. A mixture of 60 forward primers for TCR Vbeta segments and 13 reverse primers for TCR Jbeta segments was used in the multiplex PCR. Sourced from immuneACCESS, this table was stored by TCRdb with only in-frame sequences that have V and J called. A share of the clones is absent; for the studies checked, an unresolved V gene accounts for under half, and the remainder has no known explanation. The sample yields around 200,000 clones; about 80% were counted once. About a tenth of the sample goes to the ten largest clones. Sequenced input: PBMCs. Source of these receptors: a woman aged 50 to 65 in good health and CMV-seropositive.

The rearrangement joins TRBV4-2 to TRBJ2-5; TRBD2 matches at 10 bases. The CDR3 is 15 residues long. V trimming: 6 bases; J trimming: 4 bases; junction bases outside the gene matches: 8. Germline loops: CDR1 LGHNA, CDR2 YNFKEQ. CDR3 sequence (DNA): TGTGCCAGCAGGATAGCGGGGGGTGGGACAGAGACCCAGTACTTC. It translates to CASRIAGGGTETQYF.

V is TRBV5-4 and J is TRBJ2-1; the match to TRBD1 covers 8 bases. The ends lost 2 bases at V and 6 bases at J; junction bases unmatched: 7. Germline V CDR1 and CDR2: SGHNT, YYREEE (reference sequence). The CDR3 consists of 15 residues. The CDR3 nucleotides read TGTGCCAGCAGCTTTCAGGGGGCGGGTGGCAATGAGCAGTTCTTC. Its translation is CASSFQGAGGNEQFF.

The chain combines TRBV7-2 with TRBJ1-3; 9 nucleotides align to TRBD1. Per the germline V gene, CDR1 is SGHTA and CDR2 is FQGNSA. This CDR3 spans 16 amino acids. V dropped 1 base and J dropped 5; count of bases not matched to a gene: 6. Here the CDR3 reads CASSLGGQGRRNTIYF. DNA of the CDR3: TGTGCCAGCAGCTTAGGGGGACAGGGCAGGAGAAACACCATATATTTT.

V is TRBV25-1 and J is TRBJ1-6; TRBD1 matches 7 bases. The CDR3 runs 15 residues. The germline gives CDR1 MGHDK, CDR2 SYGVNS. The V and J ends lost 1 base and 7 bases, in that order; junction bases with no gene match: 4. CDR3 sequence reads: CASSEWGTENSPLHF. CDR3 nucleotides: TGTGCCAGCAGTGAATGGGGGACAGAGAATTCACCCCTCCACTTT. Supplemented by reference TRBV25-1 and TRBJ1-6, the full variable domain reads EADIYQTPRYLVIGTGKKITLECSQTMGHDKMYWYQQDPGMELHLIHYSYGVNSTEKGDLSSESTVSRIRTEHFPLTLESARPSHTSQYLCASSEWGTENSPLHFGNGTRLTVT.

The chain links TRBV2 to TRBJ1-5; 8 bases line up with TRBD1. J was trimmed by 10 bases and V by 2 bases; bases with no gene match: 10. CDR1 and CDR2 (germline): SNHLY, FYNNEI. The CDR3 extends over 15 amino acids. CDR3 DNA sequence: TGTGCCAGCAGTGAAAGGGGACAGGATATCTTACCCCAGCATTTT. It encodes CASSERGQDILPQHF.

The gene calls are TRBV2 and TRBJ1-2, with TRBD1 matching 7 bases. After removal of 6 bases from V and 0 bases from J, the junction contained 4 bases not matched to a gene. CDR3 length: 14 amino acids. Germline V lookup: CDR1 SNHLY, CDR2 FYNNEI. CDR3 amino acids: CASRGTVANYGYTF. The CDR3 DNA is TGTGCCAGCAGGGGGACAGTAGCTAACTATGGCTACACCTTC.

The rearrangement links TRBV2 to TRBJ2-7; maybe TRBD2 (5 bases). The germline V gene encodes CDR1 SNHLY and CDR2 FYNNEI. The germline V and J ends were trimmed by 7 bases and 1 base, with 11 bases remaining between them. The CDR3 contains 13 residues. The DNA of the CDR3 is TGTGCCAGCACCAAAACGGGGTCCTACGAGCAGTACTTC. Encoded protein: CASTKTGSYEQYF.

V and J are TRBV6-6 and TRBJ1-2, with D possibly matching TRBD1 (5 bases). Germline CDR1 MNHNY, CDR2 SVGAGI (reference sequence). Between the trimmed V and J ends, which lost 5 bases and 8 bases, there was a span of 18 bases. This CDR3 is built from 14 residues. In DNA form, the CDR3 reads TGTGCCAGCAGTAGGGGACGGAGGGGTCCGGGCTACACCTTC. This codes for CASSRGRRGPGYTF.

DNA for the CDR3: TGCAGCGTTGAAGATTTCGGAACAGGGGTAGAGGCTAACTATGGCTACACCTTC. Translating it yields CSVEDFGTGVEANYGYTF. This sequence joins TRBV29-1 and TRBJ1-2, with 7 nucleotides matching TRBD1. V shed 0 bases, J shed 0 bases, and the junction held 13 bases outside the gene matches. This CDR3 region has 18 residues. Germline V gene data show CDR1 as SQVTM and CDR2 as ANQGSEA.

V and J are TRBV7-6 and TRBJ2-3; TRBD2 matches 9 bases. The CDR3 has 16 amino acids. The germline V gene encodes CDR1 SGHVS and CDR2 FNYEAQ. V was pared by 3 bases and J by 0 bases, with 4 bases of the junction left unmatched. The DNA of the CDR3 is TGTGCCAGCAGCTTTCTGCGGGGGGGAAGCACAGATACGCAGTATTTT. Encoded protein: CASSFLRGGSTDTQYF. The complete variable domain, with remaining parts taken from reference TRBV7-6 and TRBJ2-3, reads GAGVSQSPRYKVTKRGQDVALRCDPISGHVSLYWYRQALGQGPEFLTYFNYEAQQDKSGLPNDRFSAERPEGSISTLTIQRTEQRDSAMYRCASSFLRGGSTDTQYFGPGTRLTVL.

The genes are TRBV4-1 and TRBJ1-5; D not resolved. V lost 6 bases and J lost 8, with 14 bases in between. In germline, CDR1 is MGHRA, CDR2 YSYEKL. The CDR3 spans 13 residues. The DNA of the CDR3 is TGCGCCAGCAGTCGTCGCCTCGGGGAGCCCCAGCATTTT. Its translation is CASSRRLGEPQHF.

The chain carries TRBV4-1 and TRBJ2-7, with D possibly TRBD2 on 5 matching bases. V was pared by 1 base and J by 0 bases, with 16 bases between. Germline CDR1 MGHRA, CDR2 YSYEKL. The CDR3 length is 17 residues. CDR3 DNA: TGCGCCAGCAGCCAAGTTCGAAATAGCGAGTCCTCCTACGAGCAGTACTTC. Protein sequence: CASSQVRNSESSYEQYF.

As concerns this clone: The conserved final phenylalanine or tryptophan is absent from the CDR3, which likely points to a read error. The gene calls are TRBV5-1 and TRBJ1-2; 11 nucleotides align to TRBD1. In germline, CDR1 is SGHRS, CDR2 YFSETQ. The CDR3 is 15 amino acids. J was trimmed by 6 bases and V by 2 bases; bases with no gene match: 6. This chain's CDR3 is CASSFSGTGGNGYTL. The CDR3 DNA sequence: TGCGCCAGCAGCTTTTCCGGGACAGGGGGTAATGGCTACACCCTC.

Here the CDR3 DNA reads TGTGCCAGCAGGACACCGGGAGGGGGCTACACCTTC. It codes for CASRTPGGGYTF. The rearrangement uses TRBV6-4 and TRBJ1-2; D not certain. There are 12 residues in the CDR3. The V gene's germline CDR1 is MRHNA and CDR2 SNTAGT. Between the trimmed V and J ends, which lost 6 bases and 8 bases, there was a span of 13 bases.